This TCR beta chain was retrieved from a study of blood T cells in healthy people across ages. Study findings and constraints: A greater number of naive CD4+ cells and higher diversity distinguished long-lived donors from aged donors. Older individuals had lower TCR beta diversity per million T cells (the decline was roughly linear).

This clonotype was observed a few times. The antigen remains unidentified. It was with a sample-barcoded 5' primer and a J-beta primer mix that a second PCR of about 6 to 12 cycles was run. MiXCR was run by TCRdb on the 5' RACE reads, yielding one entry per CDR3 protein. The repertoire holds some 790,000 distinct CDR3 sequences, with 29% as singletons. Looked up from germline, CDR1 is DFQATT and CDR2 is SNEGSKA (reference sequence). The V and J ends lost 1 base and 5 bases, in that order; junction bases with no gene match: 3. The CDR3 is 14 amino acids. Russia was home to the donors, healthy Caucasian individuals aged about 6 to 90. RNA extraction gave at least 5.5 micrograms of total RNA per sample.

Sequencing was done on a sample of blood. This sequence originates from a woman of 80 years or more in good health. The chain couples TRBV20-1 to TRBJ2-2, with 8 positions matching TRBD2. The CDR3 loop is CSARAGGQTGELFF. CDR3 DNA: TGCAGTGCTAGAGCGGGGGGGCAGACCGGGGAGCTGTTTTTT.